This T cell receptor beta chain derives from a study of cytomegalovirus exposure and HLA in healthy donors. Study-level points and caveats: Excluded were some V segments that proved indistinguishable, including TRBV6-2 and TRBV6-3. A previous analysis found most TCR beta V segments productive roughly 90% or roughly 30% of the time. Later analysis revealed greater clonal expansion in HLA-associated TCR beta chains than in equally common others. In a later analysis, an Asian-associated ancestry cluster reportedly showed fewer N-insertions than the roughly 730-donor mean.

Primers: 60 Vbeta forward and 13 Jbeta reverse. Here immunoSEQ multiplex PCR was the method, and the copy in TCRdb shows in-frame clones only, minus some. The data show 100,000 to 150,000 clones, around 67% seen once. Note on this clone: Its antigen is unknown.

Germline loops: CDR1 LGHNA, CDR2 YNFKEQ. V shed 2 bases, J shed 6 bases, and the junction held 6 bases outside the gene matches. The CDR3 is made up of 16 amino acids. Specimen: PBMCs. The origin of this receptor is a woman between 35 and 50 years old in good health and CMV-seropositive. This chain joins TRBV4-2 and TRBJ1-6, with 8 bases aligning to TRBD1. The CDR3 region is CASSQSVQGANSPLHF. CDR3 in DNA: TGTGCCAGCAGCCAATCCGTGCAGGGGGCTAATTCACCCCTCCACTTT.